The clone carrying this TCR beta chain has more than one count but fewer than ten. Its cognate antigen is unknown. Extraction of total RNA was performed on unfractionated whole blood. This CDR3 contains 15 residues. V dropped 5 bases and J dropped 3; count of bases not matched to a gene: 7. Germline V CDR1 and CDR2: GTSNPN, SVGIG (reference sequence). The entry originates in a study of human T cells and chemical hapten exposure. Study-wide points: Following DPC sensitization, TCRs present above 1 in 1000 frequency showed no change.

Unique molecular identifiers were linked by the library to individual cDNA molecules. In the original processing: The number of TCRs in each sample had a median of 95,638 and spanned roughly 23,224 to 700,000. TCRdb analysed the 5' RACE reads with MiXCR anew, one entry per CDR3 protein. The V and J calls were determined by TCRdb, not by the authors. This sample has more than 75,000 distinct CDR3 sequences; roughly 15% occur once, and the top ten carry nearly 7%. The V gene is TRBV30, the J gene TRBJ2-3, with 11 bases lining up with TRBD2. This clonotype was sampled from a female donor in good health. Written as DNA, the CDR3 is TGTGCCTGGCAAGTAGCGGGAGGGCCGACAGATACGCAGTATTTT. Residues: CAWQVAGGPTDTQYF.